Presented here are 7 T cell receptor beta chains from one specimen sequenced in a study of T cells in women clearing cervical HPV infection. Data came from immunoSEQ multiplex PCR; TCRdb stores just in-frame clones and leaves some out. This sample's clone table lists about 20,000 clones. Sequenced sample: blood buffy coat. All receptors come from a woman aged 18 to 75 with a cervical HPV16 infection that either progressed to CIN3+ or cleared (not recorded which).

On this clone itself: The read ends 3 residues before the CDR3 terminus; that terminus is restored from the germline J gene. This chain uses TRBV19 with TRBJ1-2; TRBD1 is a possible D gene (6 bases). This CDR3 region has 12 residues. The germline gives CDR1 LNHDA, CDR2 SQIVND (reference sequence). The chain's CDR3 is CASRGQDYDYTF. CDR3 bases read: TGTGCCAGTAGGGGACAAGACTACGAC.

Concerning this clone itself: The missing CDR3 end, 3 residues past where the read stops, is filled in from the germline J gene. This chain connects TRBV7-9 to TRBJ2-3; 7 bases match TRBD2. There are 14 residues in the CDR3. J gave up 5 bases and V 10 bases, and 12 bases lay outside the gene matches. Germline V gives CDR1 SEHNR, CDR2 FQNEAQ (reference sequence). CDR3 bases read: TGTGCCACCATGGAACGCGGGAGTTTAGATACG. Amino acid sequence: CATMERGSLDT. From start to end, the CDR3 is CATMERGSLDTQYF.

As for this clone: The CDR3 end is not reached by the read, which stops 3 residues before it; the germline J gene fills it in. The gene calls are TRBV20-1 and TRBJ2-3; 16 nucleotides agree with TRBD2. The length of the CDR3 is 14 residues. Germline trimming cut 6 bases from V and 6 bases from J; bases unmatched to any gene: 3. CDR1 DFQATT and CDR2 SNEGSKA come from the germline V gene (reference sequence). The sequenced CDR3 bases are TGCAGTGCCCCGGGACTAGCGGGAGGGGATACG. It codes for CSAPGLAGGDT. The entire CDR3 sequence reads CSAPGLAGGDTQYF.

As concerns this clone: The missing CDR3 end, 3 residues past where the read stops, is filled in from the germline J gene. The chain combines TRBV19 with TRBJ2-4; D not resolved. Germline V gene sequence: CDR1 LNHDA, CDR2 SQIVND (reference sequence). The CDR3 consists of 17 residues. The CDR3 reads CASSIQGLAQLNYGQYF. The part of the CDR3 DNA that was read is TGTGCCAGTAGTATTCAAGGCCTCGCTCAACTTAACTATGGT.

The chain's CDR3 is CASSSGRETQYF. The CDR3 DNA, read in part, is TGCGCCAGCAGCTCGGGTCGGGAGACC. V usage is TRBV5-1 and J usage is TRBJ2-5; D is ambiguous. The read ends 3 residues before the CDR3 terminus; that terminus is restored from the germline J gene. Trimming cost V 3 bases and J 5 bases, with 8 bases left between them. There are 12 residues in the CDR3. Germline-derived CDR1 and CDR2 are SGHRS and YFSETQ.

As to this clone: The CDR3 end falls 3 residues outside the read, so it is completed with the germline J gene. This chain connects TRBV20-1 to TRBJ2-3, with 8 bases identical to TRBD1. CDR1 and CDR2 from the germline V gene are DFQATT and SNEGSKA (reference sequence). This CDR3 has 12 residues. V was pared by 5 bases and J by 4 bases, with 2 bases of the junction left unmatched. The CDR3 bases that were read are TGCAGTGCTTCGGACAGGGCAGATACG. Its protein is CSASDRADT. The full CDR3 protein reads CSASDRADTQYF.

In the case of this clone: Coverage ceases 3 residues before the CDR3 finishes, and the germline J gene fills in the end. The chain carries TRBV5-1 and TRBJ1-5; D perhaps matches TRBD1 (5 bases). The CDR3 extends over 14 amino acids. Trimming stripped 0 bases from V and 6 bases from J, with 10 bases between. Germline V gene data show CDR1 as SGHRS and CDR2 as YFSETQ. CDR3 bases read: TGCGCCAGCAGCTTGGTGGGGCTCGGTCAGCCC. This encodes CASSLVGLGQP. The complete CDR3 reads CASSLVGLGQPQHF.